The 32 T cell receptor beta chains given below trace back to one sample, sequenced in a study of blood T cell repertoires in COVID-19. Using immunoSEQ multiplex PCR, the repertoire was profiled, and TCRdb retains in-frame clones only, with some absent. The profile shows around 270,000 clones, about nine tenths of them singletons. Sequenced input: peripheral blood. Receptor source: a middle-aged man who had recovered from COVID-19.

The rearrangement links TRBV6-2 or TRBV6-3 to TRBJ2-6; D may be TRBD2 (6 bases). The V gene's germline CDR1 is MNHEY and CDR2 SVGEGT. Trimming cost V 0 bases and J 1 base, with 19 bases left between them. The CDR3 consists of 20 residues. The CDR3 sequence is CASSYSAMGLTLSGANVLTF. The CDR3 DNA reads as TGTGCCAGCAGTTACTCGGCAATGGGACTGACTCTATCTGGGGCCAACGTCCTGACTTTC.

V usage is TRBV21-1 and J usage is TRBJ1-5; the D call in the table, TRBD1, was not verified against the DNA. TRBV21-1 is a known pseudogene. The CDR3 totals 16 residues. The CDR3 coding sequence is TGTGCCAGCAGTAAACCCGGGACAGGGGAAGGTCAGCCCCAGCATTTT. Translation gives CASSKPGTGEGQPQHF.

The rearrangement joins TRBV28 to TRBJ2-1, with 7 nucleotides matching TRBD1. Germline V CDR1 and CDR2: MDHEN, SYDVKM. The CDR3 runs to 17 residues. Trimming removed 4 bases from V and 4 bases from J; junction bases left unmatched: 13. This CDR3 reads CASSSPDPGQKYNEQFF. CDR3 nucleotides: TGTGCCAGCAGTTCCCCGGACCCGGGACAGAAATACAATGAGCAGTTCTTC.

This chain connects TRBV6-5 to TRBJ1-1; D gene uncertain. Trimming stripped 1 base from V and 0 bases from J, with 3 bases between. The V gene's germline CDR1 is MNHEY and CDR2 SVGAGI. This CDR3 has 13 amino acids. CDR3 sequence reads: CASSYFMNTEAFF. For the CDR3, the DNA is TGTGCCAGCAGTTACTTCATGAACACTGAAGCTTTCTTT.

This chain links TRBV11-2 with TRBJ2-3, with TRBD2 matching over 8 bases. This CDR3 is 16 amino acids long. Germline V CDR1 and CDR2: SGHAT, FQNNGV. V lost 0 bases to trimming and J lost 1 base; unmatched junction nucleotides: 3. This CDR3 reads CASSLEGAGGTDTQYF. As DNA, the CDR3 is TGTGCCAGCAGCTTAGAGGGAGCGGGGGGCACAGATACGCAGTATTTT.

The CDR3: CAIAAPGNGYTF. In DNA form, the CDR3 reads TGTGCCATCGCGGCCCCGGGAAATGGCTACACCTTC. The J gene is TRBJ1-2, the V gene TRBV10-3, with D hard to call. The CDR3 consists of 12 residues. V shed 8 bases and J shed 6 bases, with 13 bases lying between them. Germline V gene sequence: CDR1 ENHRY, CDR2 SYGVKD.

This clone has more than one count but fewer than ten. The chain has TRBV4-2 and TRBJ1-1; possible D gene TRBD1, 6 bases. The CDR3 totals 14 residues. The V gene lost 3 bases and the J gene lost 5 bases, with 13 bases spanning the gap. CDR1 and CDR2 from the germline V gene are LGHNA and YNFKEQ. The CDR3 is CASSQEQGGTEAFF. Here the CDR3 DNA reads TGTGCCAGCAGCCAGGAACAGGGTGGAACTGAAGCTTTCTTT.

In regard to this clone: The sample contains more than one DNA sequence encoding this CDR3. CDR3 region: CASSYGTGDGYTF. The CDR3 DNA sequence: TGTGCCAGCAGCTACGGGACAGGGGATGGCTACACCTTC. This rearrangement joins TRBV7-9 to TRBJ1-2, with 10 positions matching TRBD1. V gave up 4 bases and J gave up 6 bases; unmatched junction bases: 2. The CDR3 consists of 13 residues. In germline, CDR1 is SEHNR, CDR2 FQNEAQ (reference sequence). Full variable domain (remainder filled in from reference TRBV7-9 and TRBJ1-2): DTGVSQNPRHKITKRGQNVTFRCDPISEHNRLYWYRQTLGQGPEFLTYFQNEAQLEKSRLLSDRFSAERPKGSFSTLEIQRTEQGDSAMYLCASSYGTGDGYTFGSGTRLTVV.

The chain joins TRBV30 to TRBJ2-3; 8 bases align to TRBD2. The junction had 15 bases not matched to a gene; V was cut back by 4 bases and J by 0 bases. Per the germline V gene, CDR1 is GTSNPN and CDR2 is SVGIG (reference sequence). The CDR3 covers 18 residues. CDR3 sequence: CAWTPRGQLAVSTDTQYF. The CDR3 nucleotides are TGTGCCTGGACCCCAAGGGGCCAACTAGCGGTTAGCACAGATACGCAGTATTTT.

The chain recombines TRBV6-2 or TRBV6-3 with TRBJ2-1; 13 nucleotides align to TRBD2. V lost 2 bases to trimming and J lost 7 bases; unmatched junction nucleotides: 8. The CDR3 has 17 residues. Per germline, CDR1 MNHEY and CDR2 SVGEGT. The CDR3 region is CASSYAGLAGPGNEQFF. The CDR3 bases are TGTGCCAGCAGTTACGCGGGACTAGCGGGACCTGGGAATGAGCAGTTCTTC.

The chain carries TRBV19 and TRBJ1-6, with D maybe TRBD1 (5 bases). The CDR3 is 15 amino acids. Germline V gene lookup returns CDR1 LNHDA and CDR2 SQIVND (reference sequence). Trimming stripped 4 bases from V and 7 bases from J, with 14 bases between. CDR3 in DNA: TGTGCCAGTAGTACCCAAGACAGAACCAATTCACCCCTCCACTTT. Its protein is CASSTQDRTNSPLHF. The variable domain in full, completed from reference TRBV19 and TRBJ1-6, reads DGGITQSPKYLFRKEGQNVTLSCEQNLNHDAMYWYRQDPGQGLRLIYYSQIVNDFQKGDIAEGYSVSREKKESFPLTVTSAQKNPTAFYLCASSTQDRTNSPLHFGNGTRLTVT.

This chain joins TRBV7-3 and TRBJ2-1; D perhaps matches TRBD1 (6 bases). The CDR3 length is 13 residues. V was clipped by 5 bases and J by 9 bases, with 14 bases between them. Germline V CDR1 and CDR2: SGHTA, FQGTGA. The CDR3 region has the DNA TGTGCCAGCAGCAGCCTGGTGGGGGCTGAGCAGTTCTTC. It is translated as CASSSLVGAEQFF.

The CDR3 loop reads CASSPAGVDTGELFF. For the CDR3, the DNA is TGTGCCAGCTCACCGGCGGGAGTCGACACCGGGGAGCTGTTTTTT. The rearrangement links TRBV18 to TRBJ2-2, with 7 bases matching TRBD2. Germline CDR1 reads KGHSH; CDR2 reads LQKENI. Trimming cost V 3 bases and J 3 bases; bases outside gene matches: 4. The CDR3 loop spans 15 amino acids.

The rearrangement uses TRBV28 and TRBJ2-5; 8 bases are a match to TRBD1. V was pared by 3 bases and J by 5 bases, with 8 bases of the junction left unmatched. Germline V lookup: CDR1 MDHEN, CDR2 SYDVKM. The CDR3 extends over 15 amino acids. The CDR3 reads CASSFGSGGRETQYF. In DNA, the CDR3 is TGTGCCAGCAGTTTCGGGTCAGGGGGCCGTGAGACCCAGTACTTC. Drawing the rest from reference TRBV28 and TRBJ2-5, the complete variable domain is DVKVTQSSRYLVKRTGEKVFLECVQDMDHENMFWYRQDPGLGLRLIYFSYDVKMKEKGDIPEGYSVSREKKERFSLILESASTNQTSMYLCASSFGSGGRETQYFGPGTRLLVL.

The V and J genes are TRBV11-2 and TRBJ2-1, with D possibly being TRBD2 (6 bases). Deletions cut 5 bases from V and 1 base from J, with 12 bases between. This CDR3 comprises 15 residues. Germline assignment: CDR1 SGHAT and CDR2 FQNNGV. CDR3 nucleotide sequence: TGTGCCAGCAGCCCTAGCCGGGGGTCCTACAATGAGCAGTTCTTC. Translating gives CASSPSRGSYNEQFF.

This clone has a handful of counts. The rearrangement uses TRBV6-4 and TRBJ2-1; 9 bases are a match to TRBD2. This CDR3 spans 15 amino acids. Germline assignment: CDR1 MRHNA and CDR2 SNTAGT. The junction had 12 bases not matched to a gene; V was cut back by 6 bases and J by 9 bases. CDR3 coding DNA: TGTGCCAGCAGCGACGCCGGGGGACTAGCTACTGAGCAGTTCTTC. This codes for CASSDAGGLATEQFF.

The chain couples TRBV7-7 to TRBJ1-1; D is perhaps TRBD1 (6 bases). The germline CDR1 and CDR2 sequences are SSHAT and FNYEAQ (reference sequence). CDR3 length: 13 residues. V shed 5 bases and J shed 4 bases, with 11 bases lying between them. The CDR3 bases are TGTGCCAGCAGCACGCCACAGGGCACTGAAGCTTTCTTT. Residues: CASSTPQGTEAFF.

This chain connects TRBV9 to TRBJ2-2; D is possibly TRBD2 (5 bases). Trimming left V 0 bases short and J 1 base short, with 7 bases between. Germline CDR1 is SGDLS and CDR2 is YYNGEE. The CDR3 is 15 residues long. CDR3 amino acids: CASSVGGWNTGELFF. The CDR3, as DNA: TGTGCCAGCAGCGTAGGCGGGTGGAACACCGGGGAGCTGTTTTTT.

The chain joins TRBV6-2 or TRBV6-3 to TRBJ1-1; 11 nucleotides align to TRBD1. J lost 4 bases, V lost 4 bases, and 5 bases had no gene match. The CDR3 covers 15 residues. Germline-derived CDR1 and CDR2 are MNHEY and SVGEGT. The CDR3 DNA follows: TGTGCCAGCAGTTCCGGACAGGGGGCGAGCACTGAAGCTTTCTTT. Encoded protein: CASSSGQGASTEAFF.

The chain uses TRBV5-4 and TRBJ1-1; D is uncertain. This CDR3 region has 15 residues. V was clipped by 4 bases and J by 5 bases, with 18 bases between them. Per the germline V gene, CDR1 is SGHNT and CDR2 is YYREEE (reference sequence). CDR3 DNA sequence: TGTGCCAGCAGCCAAAAGGGAGCGCGGGAGACTGAAGCTTTCTTT. Protein sequence: CASSQKGARETEAFF.

CDR3 nucleotides: TGTGCCAGCAGCGCGTTAGAAAAACTGTTTTTT. This translates into CASSALEKLFF. This chain connects TRBV25-1 to TRBJ1-4; D is unclear. The CDR3 is made up of 11 amino acids. CDR1 is MGHDK and CDR2 is SYGVNS in the germline V gene. Trimming removed 6 bases at V and 8 bases at J, with 7 bases between.

This clone was detected once. This chain links TRBV4-2 with TRBJ2-6, with 9 bases identical to TRBD1. After removal of 4 bases from V and 14 bases from J, the junction contained 9 bases not matched to a gene. Germline V gene sequence: CDR1 LGHNA, CDR2 YNFKEQ. This CDR3 is 14 amino acids long. The CDR3 loop is CASSPPGQGIILTF. For the CDR3, the DNA is TGTGCCAGCAGCCCCCCGGGACAGGGCATCATCCTGACTTTC.

This chain links TRBV20-1 with TRBJ2-1, with 10 bases that match TRBD2. Trimming at V came to 1 base and at J to 16 bases, leaving 4 bases not matched to a gene. Germline V gives CDR1 DFQATT, CDR2 SNEGSKA (reference sequence). CDR3 length equals 11 residues. The CDR3 loop reads CSARVAGGHFF. The CDR3 DNA reads TGCAGTGCTAGAGTAGCGGGGGGCCACTTCTTC.

The J gene is TRBJ2-1, the V gene TRBV2; 12 bases line up with TRBD2. The trim removed 0 bases at V and 9 bases at J, leaving 6 bases unmatched. Germline V gives CDR1 SNHLY, CDR2 FYNNEI. CDR3 length: 16 residues. The CDR3 spells CASSEARLAGAVEQFF. DNA of the CDR3: TGTGCCAGCAGTGAAGCCCGACTAGCGGGAGCGGTTGAGCAGTTCTTC.

This clone was found a few times. J is TRBJ2-1 and V is TRBV7-9; TRBD2 aligns across 8 bases. The V segment lost 2 bases and the J segment 8 bases; nucleotides outside the gene matches: 11. The CDR3 is 16 residues long. Germline-derived CDR1 and CDR2 are SEHNR and FQNEAQ (reference sequence). CDR3: CASSLRIGGALDEQFF. For the CDR3, the DNA is TGTGCCAGCAGCTTAAGGATCGGGGGGGCCCTCGATGAGCAGTTCTTC. The full variable domain, completed using reference TRBV7-9 and TRBJ2-1, is DTGVSQNPRHKITKRGQNVTFRCDPISEHNRLYWYRQTLGQGPEFLTYFQNEAQLEKSRLLSDRFSAERPKGSFSTLEIQRTEQGDSAMYLCASSLRIGGALDEQFFGPGTRLTVL.

V and J are TRBV5-4 and TRBJ2-5; 11 nucleotides align to TRBD2. Germline CDR1 and CDR2: SGHNT and YYREEE (reference sequence). This CDR3 contains 14 residues. J was trimmed by 7 bases and V by 4 bases; bases with no gene match: 6. The CDR3 DNA is TGTGCCAGCAGCCCGGGACTAGCGGAGGGGACCCAGTACTTC. It encodes CASSPGLAEGTQYF.

This clone was seen a few times. J is TRBJ2-7 and V is TRBV19; D might be TRBD1 (6 bases). Germline V gene sequence: CDR1 LNHDA, CDR2 SQIVND (reference sequence). The length of the CDR3 is 14 residues. V was clipped by 3 bases and J by 6 bases, with 15 bases between them. CDR3 residues: CASSISAGVGEQYF. CDR3 DNA sequence: TGTGCCAGTAGTATTTCTGCAGGGGTGGGCGAGCAGTACTTC.

V is TRBV4-3 and J is TRBJ1-2; 7 nucleotides match TRBD1. CDR3 length: 15 residues. The germline gives CDR1 LGHNA, CDR2 YSLEER. V dropped 0 bases and J dropped 6; count of bases not matched to a gene: 7. CDR3 loop: CASSQDQRQGDGYTF. DNA for the CDR3: TGCGCCAGCAGCCAAGATCAACGGCAGGGGGATGGCTACACCTTC.

This clone was seen just once. The CDR3 DNA reads as TGTGCCAGCAGTCCCAGACTAGCGGGCTCCTACAATGAGCAGTTCTTC. Amino acid sequence: CASSPRLAGSYNEQFF. The chain recombines TRBV27 with TRBJ2-1; 10 nucleotides align to TRBD2. J was trimmed by 0 bases and V by 5 bases; bases with no gene match: 4. In germline, CDR1 is MNHEY, CDR2 SMNVEV (reference sequence). The CDR3 is 16 amino acids.

This clone was recorded a few times. This chain joins TRBV11-2 and TRBJ1-6, with TRBD1 matching 12 bases. CDR1 and CDR2 from the germline V gene are SGHAT and FQNNGV. The CDR3 runs to 15 residues. J was trimmed by 10 bases and V by 1 base; bases with no gene match: 2. CDR3 protein: CASSLVGTGGSPLHF. CDR3 nucleotide sequence: TGTGCCAGCAGCTTAGTTGGGACAGGGGGCTCACCCCTCCACTTT.

J is TRBJ1-1 and V is TRBV12-3 or TRBV12-4; D gene uncertain. CDR3 length: 13 amino acids. The V gene lost 8 bases and the J gene lost 5 bases, with 15 bases spanning the gap. The CDR3 region is CASRSRERTEAFF. The CDR3 region has the DNA TGTGCCAGCCGAAGTCGGGAGAGAACTGAAGCTTTCTTT.

V gene TRBV3-1 (or the pseudogene TRBV3-2) combines with J gene TRBJ2-3; D may be TRBD1 (6 bases). The ends were cut back, 3 bases at V and 9 bases at J, with 13 bases in the middle. Germline CDR1 and CDR2: LGHDT and YNNKEL (reference sequence). This CDR3 is built from 13 residues. The DNA of the CDR3 is TGTGCCAGCAGCCACCTGCCCACAGGGACGCAGTATTTT. The encoded protein is CASSHLPTGTQYF.